This TCR beta chain was identified in a study of CD8 T cells in ankylosing spondylitis. In regard to this clonotype: What it binds is unknown.

Whole-study results and caveats: Matched ankylosing spondylitis synovial fluid reportedly contained a significantly enriched population of disease-linked clones. A motif of seven or eight highly homologous TCR beta variants was seen as apparently characteristic of ankylosing spondylitis blood.

The TCR beta libraries were generated through quantitative 5'-RACE incorporating molecular barcodes. MiXCR, run by TCRdb on the 5' RACE reads, gives a single entry per CDR3 protein. This table has about 190,000 distinct CDR3 sequences, over 10% appearing once. Per germline, CDR1 ENHRY and CDR2 SYGVKD. The V end was cut by 2 bases, the J end by 3 bases, with 4 bases between. This CDR3 is built from 12 residues. The TCR was taken from a female donor with ankylosing spondylitis or in good health (not recorded which). The sample comprised blood, either unsorted or a sorted T cell fraction (not recorded which). The chain has TRBV10-3 and TRBJ2-5; D gene unclear. CDR3: CAISETKETQYF. The CDR3 region has the DNA TGTGCCATCAGTGAGACTAAAGAGACCCAGTACTTC.